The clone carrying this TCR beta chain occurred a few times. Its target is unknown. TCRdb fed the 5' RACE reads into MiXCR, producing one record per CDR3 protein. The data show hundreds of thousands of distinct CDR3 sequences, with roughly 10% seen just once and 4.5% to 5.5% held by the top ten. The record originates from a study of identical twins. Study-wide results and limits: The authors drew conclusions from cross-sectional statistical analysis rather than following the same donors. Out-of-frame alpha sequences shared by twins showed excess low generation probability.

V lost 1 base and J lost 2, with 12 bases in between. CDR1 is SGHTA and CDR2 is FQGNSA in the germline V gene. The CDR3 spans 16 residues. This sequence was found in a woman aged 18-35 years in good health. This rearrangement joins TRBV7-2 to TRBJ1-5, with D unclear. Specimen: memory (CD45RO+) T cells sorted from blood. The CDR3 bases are TGTGCCAGCAGCTTAGGAGTATTCCCGGGCAATCAGCCCCAGCATTTT. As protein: CASSLGVFPGNQPQHF.